These 6 T cell receptor beta chains came from one sample sequenced in a study of T cell clonality in common variable immunodeficiency. Some clones are missing from TCRdb's copy, which holds only in-frame ones; the method was immunoSEQ multiplex PCR. Listed here are roughly 51,000 clones without any singletons, the top ten holding roughly 5.3%. The sample was peripheral blood mononuclear cells. These receptors came from a person aged 18 to 69 in good health.

With respect to this clone: The read ends 3 residues shy of where the CDR3 ends; the end is completed using the germline J gene. This chain links TRBV10-2 with TRBJ1-1; the D gene is possibly TRBD1 (6 bases). Trimming stripped 6 bases from V and 6 bases from J, with 11 bases between. From germline, CDR1 is WSHSY and CDR2 SAAADI. This CDR3 is built from 12 residues. CDR3 region: CASRSRGAEAFF. Incomplete CDR3 DNA: TGCGCCAGCAGGAGCAGGGGAGCTGAA.

The table lists this clone with many counts. The CDR3 end lies 3 residues beyond the end of the read and is filled in from the germline J gene. The V gene is TRBV28, the J gene TRBJ1-1, with D hard to call. There are 16 residues in the CDR3. Deletions cut 3 bases from V and 0 bases from J, with 14 bases between. Germline CDR1 is MDHEN and CDR2 is SYDVKM. The part of the CDR3 DNA that was read is TGTGCCAGCAGTTTCTTCGGGTCATACTTGAACACTGAA. It translates to CASSFFGSYLNTE. The entire CDR3 protein is CASSFFGSYLNTEAFF.

The table lists this clone with many counts. The read is 3 residues too short to cover the CDR3 end, so that end is filled in from the germline J gene. J is TRBJ2-4 and V is TRBV2; TRBD2 matches 8 bases. CDR1 is SNHLY and CDR2 is FYNNEI in the germline V gene. The CDR3 totals 17 residues. V lost 6 bases, J lost 6 bases, and 16 bases stayed unmatched. CDR3 amino acids: CASSRGYSGNQGNIQYF. The part of the CDR3 DNA that was read is TGTGCCAGCAGCCGAGGCTATAGCGGGAACCAGGGAAACATT.

This clone was seen repeatedly, ten times or more. The read comes to an end 3 residues before the CDR3 does, leaving the germline J gene to fill in the end. V usage is TRBV5-1 and J usage is TRBJ2-3; TRBD2 matches 9 bases. CDR3 length: 15 amino acids. V shed 5 bases, J shed 4 bases, and the junction held 8 bases outside the gene matches. Germline V lookup: CDR1 SGHRS, CDR2 YFSETQ. The part of the CDR3 DNA that was read is TGCGCCAGCAGTAATAGCGGGAGCTTAGCAGATACG. Translating it yields CASSNSGSLADT. The whole CDR3 reads CASSNSGSLADTQYF.

This clone was counted many times. The CDR3 goes on 3 residues after the read ends, and that part is filled in from the germline J gene. The chain combines TRBV11-3 with TRBJ2-3; 9 positions match TRBD1. This CDR3 spans 15 amino acids. Germline CDR1 SGHNT, CDR2 YENEEA. Germline trimming cut 5 bases from V and 2 bases from J; bases unmatched to any gene: 5. Incomplete CDR3 DNA: TGTGCCAGCAGCAAGGGACAGGGAGTCACAGATACG. It encodes CASSKGQGVTDT. The full-length CDR3 reads as CASSKGQGVTDTQYF.

Many counts were recorded for this clone. The read ends 3 residues early relative to the CDR3; the germline J gene fills the gap. The chain employs TRBV4-1 and TRBJ1-2; 7 bases line up with TRBD1. From germline, CDR1 is MGHRA and CDR2 YSYEKL. The CDR3 extends over 15 amino acids. Trimming at V came to 1 base and at J to 4 bases, leaving 6 bases not matched to a gene. The CDR3 is CASSQVLDRVYGYTF. Partial CDR3 DNA: TGCGCCAGCAGCCAAGTCCTAGACAGGGTCTATGGC.